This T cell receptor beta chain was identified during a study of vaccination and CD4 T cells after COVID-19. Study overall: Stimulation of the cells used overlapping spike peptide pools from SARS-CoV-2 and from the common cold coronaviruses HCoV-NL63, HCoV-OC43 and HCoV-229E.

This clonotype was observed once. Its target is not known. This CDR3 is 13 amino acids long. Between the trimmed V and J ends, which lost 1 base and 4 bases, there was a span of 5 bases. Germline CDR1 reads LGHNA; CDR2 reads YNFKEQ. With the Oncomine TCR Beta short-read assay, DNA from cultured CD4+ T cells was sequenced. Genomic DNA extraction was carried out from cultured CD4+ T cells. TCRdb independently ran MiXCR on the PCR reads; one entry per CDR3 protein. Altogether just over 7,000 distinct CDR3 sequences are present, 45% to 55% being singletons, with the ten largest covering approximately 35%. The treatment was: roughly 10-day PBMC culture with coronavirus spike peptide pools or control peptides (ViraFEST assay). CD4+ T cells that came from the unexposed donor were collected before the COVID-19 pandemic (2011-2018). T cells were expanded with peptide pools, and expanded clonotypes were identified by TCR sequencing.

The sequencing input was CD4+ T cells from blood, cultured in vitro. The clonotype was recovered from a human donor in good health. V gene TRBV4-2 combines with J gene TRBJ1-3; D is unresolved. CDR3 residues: CASSQGGGNTIYF. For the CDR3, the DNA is TGTGCCAGCAGCCAAGGAGGCGGAAACACCATATATTTT.